These 22 T cell receptor beta chains were sequenced from one sample in a study of cytomegalovirus exposure and HLA in healthy donors (dated by TCRdb to the late 2010s). Library construction relied on the immunoSEQ multiplex PCR assay. For the multiplex PCR, a mixture combining 60 forward primers for TCR Vbeta segments and 13 reverse primers for TCR Jbeta segments was used. TCRdb's version of the immuneACCESS table is confined to in-frame rearrangements and falls short of the full clone set. An unresolved V gene accounts for under half of the shortfall where checked; the remainder is of unknown origin. The sample profile shows around 180,000 clones; about three quarters of them were found once. Together, the top ten hold about 1% of the sample. Material: PBMCs. These receptors were taken from a woman aged 35 to 49 in good health and CMV-seronegative.

The chain joins TRBV2 to TRBJ2-2, with 9 bases aligning to TRBD1. There are 14 residues in the CDR3. J was trimmed by 7 bases and V by 6 bases; bases with no gene match: 6. CDR1 SNHLY and CDR2 FYNNEI come from the germline V gene. The CDR3 sequence is CASSTGGAVGELFF. CDR3 DNA: TGTGCCAGCAGCACAGGGGGCGCGGTCGGGGAGCTGTTTTTT.

This clone has only one observation. The chain employs TRBV19 and TRBJ1-5, with unresolved D. With 1 base removed from V and 2 bases from J, the gap between germline ends came to 9 bases. The CDR3 is made up of 15 amino acids. Per the germline V gene, CDR1 is LNHDA and CDR2 is SQIVND (reference sequence). The DNA for the CDR3 is TGTGCCAGTAGTATAGGGGTAGCTGGCAATCAGCCCCAGCATTTT. Protein: CASSIGVAGNQPQHF.

The V call is TRBV19, the J call TRBJ1-2, with D hard to call. Germline CDR1 is LNHDA and CDR2 is SQIVND (reference sequence). This CDR3 spans 12 amino acids. V was pared by 2 bases and J by 3 bases, with 4 bases between. CDR3 sequence: CASSITDYGYTF. Written as DNA, the CDR3 is TGTGCCAGTAGTATAACAGACTATGGCTACACCTTC.

CDR3 sequence reads: CASSSTGDFLMNTEAFF. The DNA of the CDR3 is TGCGCCAGCAGCTCTACAGGGGACTTCCTTATGAACACTGAAGCTTTCTTT. V gene TRBV5-1 combines with J gene TRBJ1-1; 7 bases are a match to TRBD1. The CDR3 loop spans 17 amino acids. Trimming cost V 3 bases and J 0 bases; bases outside gene matches: 11. CDR1 and CDR2 (germline): SGHRS, YFSETQ.

The rearrangement links TRBV30 to TRBJ2-7; no firm D call. From germline, CDR1 is GTSNPN and CDR2 SVGIG (reference sequence). CDR3 size: 12 residues. Trimming pared 2 bases from V and 6 bases from J, leaving 11 bases between. DNA for the CDR3: TGTGCCTGGAGTTCTTCGGCGGTCGAGCAGTACTTC. As protein: CAWSSSAVEQYF.

V and J are TRBV19 and TRBJ2-1; 9 bases fit TRBD2. Germline CDR1 reads LNHDA; CDR2 reads SQIVND (reference sequence). The CDR3 length is 13 residues. This CDR3 reads CTRASGIYNEQFF. The CDR3 DNA follows: TGTACAAGGGCTAGCGGGATTTACAATGAGCAGTTCTTC.

This chain links TRBV6-5 with TRBJ2-1, with TRBD2 identical over 12 bases. J lost 5 bases, V lost 7 bases, and 6 bases had no gene match. From germline, CDR1 is MNHEY and CDR2 SVGAGI. The CDR3 runs 15 residues. For the CDR3, the DNA is TGTGCCAGCAACAGACTAGCGGGAGCTCACAATGAGCAGTTCTTC. It codes for CASNRLAGAHNEQFF.

The gene calls are TRBV5-5 and TRBJ2-3; possibly TRBD1 for D (6 bases). The CDR3 length is 15 residues. V was cut by 1 base and J by 3 bases, with 12 bases left in between. Per the germline V gene, CDR1 is SGHKS and CDR2 is YYEKEE (reference sequence). CDR3 coding DNA: TGTGCCAGCAGCTTGTTCGGGACACGTACAGATACGCAGTATTTT. Translated, it gives CASSLFGTRTDTQYF. Full variable domain (outside the CDR3, taken from reference TRBV5-5 and TRBJ2-3): DAGVTQSPTHLIKTRGQQVTLRCSPISGHKSVSWYQQVLGQGPQFIFQYYEKEERGRGNFPDRFSARQFPNYSSELNVNALLLGDSALYLCASSLFGTRTDTQYFGPGTRLTVL.

The chain couples TRBV28 to TRBJ1-4; D is possibly TRBD1 (6 bases). Germline lookup yields CDR1 MDHEN and CDR2 SYDVKM. This CDR3 spans 15 amino acids. V shed 6 bases and J shed 4 bases, with 15 bases lying between them. CDR3 amino acids: CASRPGGGGNEKLFF. In DNA, the CDR3 is TGTGCCAGCAGGCCTGGAGGGGGGGGTAATGAAAAACTGTTTTTT.

The V gene is TRBV11-2, the J gene TRBJ1-3; 8 nucleotides line up with TRBD1. The junction had 4 bases not matched to a gene; V was cut back by 3 bases and J by 6 bases. The germline V gene encodes CDR1 SGHAT and CDR2 FQNNGV. The CDR3 is 14 residues long. The DNA of the CDR3 is TGTGCCAGCAGCTTCTCAGGGGGCGAAAACACCATATATTTT. Residues: CASSFSGGENTIYF. Together with reference TRBV11-2 and TRBJ1-3, the CDR3 gives the full variable domain: EAGVAQSPRYKIIEKRQSVAFWCNPISGHATLYWYQQILGQGPKLLIQFQNNGVVDDSQLPKDRFSAERLKGVDSTLKIQPAKLEDSAVYLCASSFSGGENTIYFGEGSWLTVV.

V and J are TRBV7-3 and TRBJ1-6, with unresolved D. The germline V gene encodes CDR1 SGHTA and CDR2 FQGTGA. V lost 3 bases to trimming and J lost 8 bases, with 8 bases between them. CDR3 size: 13 residues. As DNA, the CDR3 is TGTGCCAGCAGCTTGTCCCCGGATTCACCCCTCCACTTT. Translating it yields CASSLSPDSPLHF.

This sequence joins TRBV27 and TRBJ2-1, with 8 bases lining up with TRBD1. V was clipped by 8 bases and J by 1 base; unmatched bases: 4. CDR3 length: 14 residues. Germline CDR1 is MNHEY and CDR2 is SMNVEV (reference sequence). The DNA of the CDR3 is TGTGCCAGCGGCGACAGGGGTTCCTACAATGAGCAGTTCTTC. Translation: CASGDRGSYNEQFF.

This sequence joins TRBV20-1 and TRBJ2-1; no definite D call. V was clipped by 3 bases and J by 10 bases, with 7 bases between them. Per germline, CDR1 DFQATT and CDR2 SNEGSKA (reference sequence). CDR3 length: 10 residues. DNA of the CDR3: TGCAGTGCTAGGACTTGGGAGCAGTTCTTC. Translated, it gives CSARTWEQFF.

The chain combines TRBV19 with TRBJ2-1; 8 bases line up with TRBD1. Germline assignment: CDR1 LNHDA and CDR2 SQIVND (reference sequence). With 7 bases clipped from V and 5 bases from J, the junction kept 10 bases outside the gene matches. There are 15 residues in the CDR3. Here the CDR3 reads CASTADRAWDNEQFF. The CDR3 nucleotides read TGTGCCAGTACCGCGGACAGGGCCTGGGACAATGAGCAGTTCTTC.

This clone was counted only a few times. V usage is TRBV29-1 and J usage is TRBJ2-7; 11 bases align to TRBD2. Germline V gene sequence: CDR1 SQVTM, CDR2 ANQGSEA. The V gene end was trimmed by 6 bases and the J gene end by 2 bases; junction bases not matched to a gene: 12. The CDR3 totals 16 residues. The CDR3 spells CSVDGVAGGPAYEQYF. The DNA for the CDR3 is TGCAGCGTCGATGGGGTAGCGGGAGGGCCCGCCTACGAGCAGTACTTC.

The chain employs TRBV15 and TRBJ2-6; TRBD1 might be the D (5 bases). The germline V gene has CDR1 LNHNV and CDR2 YYDKDF (reference sequence). Deletions cut 4 bases from V and 2 bases from J, with 21 bases between. This CDR3 contains 19 residues. The CDR3 nucleotides read TGTGCCACCAGCATATATGTTGGGGCGATGGGGCCTGGGGCCAACGTCCTGACTTTC. Translation gives CATSIYVGAMGPGANVLTF.

CDR3 nucleotides: TGCGCCAGCAGCTTGCTGAGCGGGAGGGCCTACAATGAGCAGTTCTTC. This sequence encodes CASSLLSGRAYNEQFF. The chain recombines TRBV5-1 with TRBJ2-1, with 10 bases aligning to TRBD2. Germline-derived CDR1 and CDR2 are SGHRS and YFSETQ. The CDR3 contains 16 residues. After removal of 1 base from V and 2 bases from J, the junction contained 3 bases not matched to a gene.

The chain joins TRBV6-5 to TRBJ1-1; D may be TRBD1 (5 bases). Trimming removed 0 bases at V and 2 bases at J, with 13 bases between. This CDR3 has 16 amino acids. CDR1 and CDR2 (germline): MNHEY, SVGAGI. The CDR3 DNA reads as TGTGCCAGCAGTTACTCCCCAGGGTACTCAAACACTGAAGCTTTCTTT. Protein product: CASSYSPGYSNTEAFF.

This clone was counted once. This chain links TRBV5-6 with TRBJ2-3; 7 bases map to TRBD2. This CDR3 has 18 amino acids. Per the germline V gene, CDR1 is SGHDT and CDR2 is YYEEEE. Trimming took 4 bases from V and 0 from J; bases not matched to a gene: 14. CDR3 in DNA: TGTGCCAGCAGCACTCGTCGGACTAGACTGACTAGCACAGATACGCAGTATTTT. Protein product: CASSTRRTRLTSTDTQYF.

V and J are TRBV7-2 and TRBJ1-1, with unresolved D. Germline V gene data show CDR1 as SGHTA and CDR2 as FQGNSA. Deletions cut 5 bases from V and 4 bases from J, with 14 bases between. This CDR3 region has 14 residues. In nucleotides, the CDR3 is TGTGCCAGCAGCCTACCCCGTGAGGGCACTGAAGCTTTCTTT. It specifies CASSLPREGTEAFF.

The V gene is TRBV13, the J gene TRBJ1-2; weak D call: TRBD1 (6 bases). Trimming pared 5 bases from V and 3 bases from J, leaving 16 bases between. The germline gives CDR1 PRHDT, CDR2 FYEKMQ (reference sequence). CDR3 length equals 15 residues. This CDR3 is CASSHGGGRDYGYTF. The DNA of the CDR3 is TGTGCCAGCAGCCACGGGGGGGGCAGGGACTATGGCTACACCTTC.

This clone was detected once. The gene calls are TRBV15 and TRBJ2-7; 10 bases are a match to TRBD2. The CDR3 spans 17 residues. CDR1 LNHNV and CDR2 YYDKDF come from the germline V gene (reference sequence). The V and J ends lost 0 bases and 6 bases, in that order; junction bases with no gene match: 11. CDR3 amino acids: CATSRDQASGRGGEQYF. CDR3 DNA: TGTGCCACCAGCAGAGATCAAGCTAGCGGGAGAGGCGGCGAGCAGTACTTC.